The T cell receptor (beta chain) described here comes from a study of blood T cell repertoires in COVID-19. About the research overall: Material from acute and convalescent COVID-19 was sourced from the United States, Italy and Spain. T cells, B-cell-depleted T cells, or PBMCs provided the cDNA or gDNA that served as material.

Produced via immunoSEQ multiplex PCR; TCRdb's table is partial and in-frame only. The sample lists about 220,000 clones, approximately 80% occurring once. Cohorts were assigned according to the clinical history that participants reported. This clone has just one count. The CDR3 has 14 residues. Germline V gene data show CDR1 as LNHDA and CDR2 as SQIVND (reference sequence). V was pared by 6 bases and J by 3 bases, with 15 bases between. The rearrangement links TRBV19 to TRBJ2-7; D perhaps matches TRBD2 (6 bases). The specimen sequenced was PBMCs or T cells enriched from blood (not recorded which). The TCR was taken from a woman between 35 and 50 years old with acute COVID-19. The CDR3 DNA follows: TGTGCCAGTAGCCGGCAGGGACTCCACTACGAGCAGTACTTC. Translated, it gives CASSRQGLHYEQYF.